These 3 T cell receptor beta chains originate from one sample sequenced in a study of identical twins. TCRdb analysed the 5' RACE reads with MiXCR anew, one entry per CDR3 protein. The table has 500,000 to 600,000 distinct CDR3 sequences, under 25% seen once. This same sample was also part of a study on T cells expressing NK-cell markers.

The material sequenced was CD4+ T cells sorted from blood. The receptors derive from a woman aged 18-30 years in good health.

In its sample, this clonotype was seen a few times. The rearrangement links TRBV5-1 to TRBJ2-1; 7 positions agree with TRBD2. CDR3 size: 14 residues. With V trimmed by 5 bases and J by 3 bases, 5 bases remained unmatched. Germline V gene sequence: CDR1 SGHRS, CDR2 YFSETQ. The CDR3 region is CASRATSLYNEQFF. CDR3 DNA sequence: TGCGCCAGCAGGGCGACTAGCCTCTACAATGAGCAGTTCTTC.

J is TRBJ2-1 and V is TRBV12-3 or TRBV12-4; the D gene is possibly TRBD2 (6 bases). The ends were cut back, 5 bases at V and 4 bases at J, with 9 bases in the middle. This CDR3 is built from 13 residues. The CDR3 loop reads CASSPSEYNEQFF. DNA of the CDR3: TGTGCCAGCAGTCCTAGCGAGTACAATGAGCAGTTCTTC.

The V gene is TRBV20-1, the J gene TRBJ1-4; D unresolved. The CDR3 is made up of 15 amino acids. Germline V CDR1 and CDR2: DFQATT, SNEGSKA (reference sequence). The V end lost 5 bases, the J end lost 5 bases, and 18 bases lay between the germline ends. CDR3 sequence: CSALGRPGRNEKLFF. The CDR3 coding sequence is TGCAGTGCTCTAGGAAGACCGGGCAGGAATGAAAAACTGTTTTTT.